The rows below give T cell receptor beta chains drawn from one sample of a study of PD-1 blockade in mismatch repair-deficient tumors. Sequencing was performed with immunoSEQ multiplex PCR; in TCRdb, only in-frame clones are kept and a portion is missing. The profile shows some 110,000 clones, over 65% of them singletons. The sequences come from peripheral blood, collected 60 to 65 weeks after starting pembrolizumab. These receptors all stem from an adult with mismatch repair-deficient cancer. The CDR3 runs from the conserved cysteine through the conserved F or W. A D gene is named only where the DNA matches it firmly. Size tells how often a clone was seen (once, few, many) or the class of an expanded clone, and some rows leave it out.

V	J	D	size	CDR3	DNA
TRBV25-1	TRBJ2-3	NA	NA	CASRGGGGTDTQYF	TGTGCCAGCAGGGGTGGAGGGGGCACAGATACGCAGTATTTT
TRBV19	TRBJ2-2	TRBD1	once	CASSDYPDRGRGGTGELFF	TGTGCCAGTAGTGACTACCCGGACAGGGGGCGCGGAGGCACCGGGGAGCTGTTTTTT
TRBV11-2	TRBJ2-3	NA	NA	CASSLRGTDTDTQYF	TGTGCCAGCAGCCTACGGGGTACGGACACAGATACGCAGTATTTT
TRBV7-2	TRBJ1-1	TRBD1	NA	CASSSDRGRDTEAFF	TGTGCCAGCAGCTCAGACAGGGGGCGGGACACTGAAGCTTTCTTT
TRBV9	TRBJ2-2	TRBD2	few	CASSPSPSGRTGELFF	TGTGCCAGCAGCCCATCCCCTAGCGGGAGGACCGGGGAGCTGTTTTTT
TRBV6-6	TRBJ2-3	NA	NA	CASSYSAAPDTQYF	TGTGCCAGCAGTTACTCGGCGGCCCCAGATACGCAGTATTTT
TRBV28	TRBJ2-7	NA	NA	CASSPDRTSYEQYF	TGTGCCAGCAGTCCGGACAGAACCTCCTACGAGCAGTACTTC
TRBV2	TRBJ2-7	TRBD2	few	CASVPGLAGYEQYF	TGTGCCAGCGTGCCGGGACTAGCGGGCTACGAGCAGTACTTC
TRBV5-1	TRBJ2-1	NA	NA	CASSWYGEGGNEQFF	TGCGCCAGCAGCTGGTACGGGGAGGGGGGAAATGAGCAGTTCTTC
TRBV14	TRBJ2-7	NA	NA	CASSQGGGAEQYF	TGTGCCAGCAGCCAAGGCGGAGGGGCCGAGCAGTACTTC
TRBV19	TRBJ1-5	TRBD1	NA	CASSSRQGSQPQHF	TGTGCCAGTAGTTCCAGACAGGGAAGTCAGCCCCAGCATTTT
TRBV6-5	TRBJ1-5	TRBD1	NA	CASTGQGGQPQHF	TGTGCCAGTACAGGACAGGGAGGGCAGCCCCAGCATTTT
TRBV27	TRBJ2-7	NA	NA	CASSAWRADEQYF	TGTGCCAGCAGTGCCTGGAGGGCTGACGAGCAGTACTTC
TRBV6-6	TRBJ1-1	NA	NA	CASSYRRTNTEAFF	TGTGCCAGCAGTTACCGCCGGACAAACACTGAAGCTTTCTTT
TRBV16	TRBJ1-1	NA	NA	CASSQLGTNTEAFF	TGTGCCAGCAGCCAATTGGGGACCAACACTGAAGCTTTCTTT
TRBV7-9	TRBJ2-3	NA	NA	CASSPNLRGPHTDTQYF	TGTGCCAGCAGCCCAAATTTGCGGGGGCCACACACAGATACGCAGTATTTT
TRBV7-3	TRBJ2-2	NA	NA	CASSLTLNTGELFF	TGTGCCAGCAGCTTAACACTTAACACCGGGGAGCTGTTTTTT
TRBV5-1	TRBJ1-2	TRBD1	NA	CASSWTGEANYGYTF	TGCGCCAGCAGCTGGACAGGGGAAGCTAACTATGGCTACACCTTC
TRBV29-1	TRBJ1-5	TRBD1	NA	CSAWDSSHRNQPQHF	TGCAGCGCCTGGGACAGCTCCCATCGCAATCAGCCCCAGCATTTT
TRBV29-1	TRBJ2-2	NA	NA	CSVALGTTNTGELFF	TGCAGCGTTGCTCTCGGGACAACGAACACCGGGGAGCTGTTTTTT
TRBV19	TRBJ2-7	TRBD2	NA	CASSQSGLVKYEQYF	TGTGCCAGTAGCCAATCCGGACTAGTGAAGTACGAGCAGTACTTC
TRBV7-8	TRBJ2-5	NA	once	CASSARRSQETQYF	TGTGCCAGCAGCGCCCGCAGGTCCCAAGAGACCCAGTACTTC
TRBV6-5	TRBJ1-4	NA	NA	CASSYSQGNEKLFF	TGTGCCAGCAGTTATAGCCAGGGGAATGAAAAACTGTTTTTT
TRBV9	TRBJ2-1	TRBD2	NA	CASSVGRGGLNEQFF	TGTGCCAGCAGCGTAGGGCGCGGGGGGCTCAATGAGCAGTTCTTC
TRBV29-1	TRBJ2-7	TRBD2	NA	CSFTGTSGNTYEQYF	TGCAGCTTTACCGGGACTAGCGGGAACACCTACGAGCAGTACTTC
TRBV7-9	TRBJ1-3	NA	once	CASSLAGQISGNTIYF	TGTGCCAGCAGCTTAGCGGGCCAGATCTCTGGAAACACCATATATTTT
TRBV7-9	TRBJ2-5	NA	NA	CASSRRTYGPQETQYF	TGTGCCAGCAGCCGAAGGACATACGGCCCGCAAGAGACCCAGTACTTC
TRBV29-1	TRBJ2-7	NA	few	CSVLTGYEQYF	TGCAGCGTTCTGACAGGCTACGAGCAGTACTTC
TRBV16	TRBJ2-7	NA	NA	CASSPPGRAGEQYF	TGTGCCAGCAGCCCGCCCGGCAGGGCCGGCGAGCAGTACTTC
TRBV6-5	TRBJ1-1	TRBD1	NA	CASRTGGRNTEAFF	TGTGCCAGCAGAACAGGGGGACGGAACACTGAAGCTTTCTTT
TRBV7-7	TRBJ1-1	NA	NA	CASSQERGTEAFF	TGTGCTAGCAGCCAGGAAAGGGGAACTGAAGCTTTCTTT
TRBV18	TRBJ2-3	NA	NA	CASSHPGQSTDTQYF	TGTGCCAGCTCACACCCCGGACAGAGCACAGATACGCAGTATTTT
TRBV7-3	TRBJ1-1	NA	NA	CASSFGGEGTEAFF	TGTGCCAGCAGCTTTGGTGGGGAGGGCACTGAAGCTTTCTTT
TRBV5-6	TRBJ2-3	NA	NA	CASCLGGHTDTQYF	TGTGCCAGCTGCCTGGGCGGGCACACAGATACGCAGTATTTT
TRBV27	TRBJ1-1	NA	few	CASYFKGGGTEAFF	TGTGCCAGCTACTTCAAGGGTGGTGGGACTGAAGCTTTCTTT
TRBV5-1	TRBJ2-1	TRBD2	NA	CASSLEVAGEREQFF	TGCGCCAGCAGCTTGGAGGTAGCGGGAGAACGTGAGCAGTTCTTC
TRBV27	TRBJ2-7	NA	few	CASSLSGRGRYEQYF	TGTGCCAGCAGTTTATCTGGCAGGGGTCGCTACGAGCAGTACTTC
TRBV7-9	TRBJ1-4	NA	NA	CASSFSRDGEKLFF	TGTGCCAGCAGCTTCAGCAGGGATGGGGAAAAACTGTTTTTT
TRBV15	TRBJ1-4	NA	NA	CATSTSDGEKLFF	TGTGCCACCAGCACCTCCGACGGGGAAAAACTGTTTTTT
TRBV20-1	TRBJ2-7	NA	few	CSARQGNEQYF	TGCAGTGCTAGACAGGGAAACGAGCAGTACTTC
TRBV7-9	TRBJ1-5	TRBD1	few	CASSLVVTGDQPQHF	TGTGCCAGCAGCTTAGTGGTTACAGGGGATCAGCCCCAGCATTTT
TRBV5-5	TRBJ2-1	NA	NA	CASSLGPYNEQFF	TGTGCCAGCAGCTTGGGACCCTACAATGAGCAGTTCTTC
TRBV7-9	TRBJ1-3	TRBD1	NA	CASSLDRGGNTIYF	TGTGCCAGCAGCTTAGACAGGGGCGGGAACACCATATATTTT
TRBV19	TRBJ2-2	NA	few	CASSPWTDWNTGELFF	TGTGCCAGTAGTCCCTGGACAGACTGGAACACCGGGGAGCTGTTTTTT
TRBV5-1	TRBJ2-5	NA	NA	CASSLSPEQTQYF	TGCGCCAGCAGCTTATCCCCTGAGCAGACCCAGTACTTC
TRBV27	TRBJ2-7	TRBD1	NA	CASSPRKRGPSLYSYEQYF	TGTGCCAGCAGTCCCCGAAAGAGGGGGCCTAGTTTGTACTCCTACGAGCAGTACTTC
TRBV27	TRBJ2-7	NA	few	CASSLRGGRSYEQYF	TGTGCCAGCAGTTTACGAGGGGGTAGGTCCTACGAGCAGTACTTC
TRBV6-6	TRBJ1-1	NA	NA	CASSPRLGAFF	TGTGCCAGCAGTCCGCGGCTCGGAGCTTTCTTT
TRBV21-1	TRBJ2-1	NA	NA	CASLTQGPCNEQFF	TGTGCCAGCTTGACCCAGGGCCCATGCAATGAGCAGTTCTTC
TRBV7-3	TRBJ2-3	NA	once	CASSQDKWADTQYF	TGTGCCAGCAGCCAGGACAAGTGGGCAGATACGCAGTATTTT
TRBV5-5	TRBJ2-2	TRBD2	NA	CASSLAWQREGIGELFF	TGTGCCAGCAGCTTGGCCTGGCAGCGGGAGGGTATCGGGGAGCTGTTTTTT
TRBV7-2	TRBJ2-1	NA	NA	CASSLSGGYEQFF	TGTGCCAGCAGCTTAAGCGGAGGCTATGAGCAGTTCTTC
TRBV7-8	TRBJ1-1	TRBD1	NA	CASSTDRGGTEAFF	TGTGCCAGCAGCACCGACAGGGGCGGCACTGAAGCTTTCTTT